A single sample gave rise to the 10 T cell receptor beta chains below, sequenced in a study of molecular identifiers for immune sequencing clone quantification. TCRdb itself ran the PCR reads through MiXCR, one entry per CDR3 protein. The sample lists over 300,000 distinct CDR3 sequences, 24% occurring once. Sequenced sample: naive CD8+ T cells from blood, with Jurkat cell RNA spiked in. Subset indicated: FACS-sorted CD8+CD4-CCR7+CD45RA+ naive T cells. These receptors came from a human donor in good health. Some libraries in this study had Jurkat cell RNA spiked in.

CDR3 in DNA: TGCGCCAGCAGCCAAGATCCCACCGGGTTCGGAAACACCATATATTTT. Protein product: CASSQDPTGFGNTIYF. The chain links TRBV4-3 to TRBJ1-3; D is uncertain. In germline, CDR1 is LGHNA, CDR2 YSLEER. CDR3 size: 16 residues. Trimming took off 0 bases at V and 4 bases at J, with 13 bases between the two ends.

Turning to this clonotype: No conserved phenylalanine or tryptophan ends this CDR3, so it is likely a read error. The chain uses TRBV14 and TRBJ2-7; D possibly corresponds to TRBD1 (6 bases). Germline CDR1 is SGHDN and CDR2 is FVKESK. This CDR3 comprises 16 residues. With 4 bases removed from V and 3 bases from J, the gap between germline ends came to 19 bases. The DNA for the CDR3 is TGTGCCAGCAGCCTATCATACTCGGGACAATACTACGAGCAGTACCTC. Protein sequence: CASSLSYSGQYYEQYL.

The chain joins TRBV19 to TRBJ2-7; D uncertain. V lost 4 bases, J lost 2 bases, and 9 bases lay in between. This CDR3 is built from 13 residues. The germline V gene encodes CDR1 LNHDA and CDR2 SQIVND (reference sequence). The CDR3 sequence: CASSTRPAYEQYF. In nucleotides, the CDR3 is TGTGCCAGTAGTACTCGCCCAGCCTACGAGCAGTACTTC.

This clonotype came up once. This rearrangement joins TRBV5-6 to TRBJ1-1; no definite D call. V shed 5 bases and J shed 3 bases, with 14 bases lying between them. The CDR3 sequence is 14 residues long. CDR1 and CDR2 (germline): SGHDT, YYEEEE. The CDR3 region has the DNA TGTGCCAGCAGGTCGGTAGGGTATGACACTGAAGCTTTCTTT. Residues: CASRSVGYDTEAFF.

The chain joins TRBV14 to TRBJ2-7; TRBD1 agrees at 7 bases. The CDR3 has 14 residues. Germline V gene sequence: CDR1 SGHDN, CDR2 FVKESK. V shed 3 bases and J 2 bases; nucleotides not matched to a gene: 4. CDR3 DNA sequence: TGTGCCAGCAGCCATTGGGACAGAACCTACGAGCAGTACTTC. Protein: CASSHWDRTYEQYF.

As to this clonotype: Compared with germline, one end of the junction differs, possibly owing to a read error. The chain carries TRBV7-8 and TRBJ1-2; D possibly corresponds to TRBD1 (6 bases). The CDR3 sequence is 17 residues long. CDR1 and CDR2 from the germline V gene are SGHVS and FQNEAQ. The CDR3, as DNA: TGTGCCAGCAGCTTAGAAATATCCGGGGGCGATAGCTATGGCTACCCCTTC. This sequence encodes CASSLEISGGDSYGYPF.

A note on this clonotype: Possible read error: a much larger clone is one base away. The chain uses TRBV7-2 and TRBJ2-3; tentative D call: TRBD2 (6 bases). Germline assignment: CDR1 SGHTA and CDR2 FQGNSA. The CDR3 is made up of 15 amino acids. V lost 5 bases and J lost 5, with 17 bases in between. DNA for the CDR3: TGTGCCAGCAGCCCCCGGGACTCAAGTGGAGATACGCAGTATTTT. Translation gives CASSPRDSSGDTQYF.

This clonotype came up many times. The chain has TRBV12-3 or TRBV12-4 and TRBJ2-6; 10 bases fit TRBD1. V lost 5 bases and J lost 2; bases outside the gene matches: 6. The CDR3 extends over 17 amino acids. The CDR3 is CASSPGTGEAGANVLTF. The CDR3 region has the DNA TGTGCCAGCAGTCCCGGGACAGGGGAAGCTGGGGCCAACGTCCTGACTTTC.

The rearrangement links TRBV12-3 or TRBV12-4 to TRBJ2-5, with no clear D. Trimming pared 1 base from V and 5 bases from J, leaving 11 bases between. The CDR3 spans 14 residues. CDR3 residues: CASSLGQVWETQYF. CDR3 bases: TGTGCCAGCAGTTTAGGCCAGGTCTGGGAGACCCAGTACTTC.

This clonotype was detected a few times. The J gene is TRBJ1-1, the V gene TRBV28, with a weak D call TRBD1 (6 bases). V was trimmed by 7 bases and J by 6 bases, leaving 12 bases between them. The CDR3 has 12 amino acids. The V gene's germline CDR1 is MDHEN and CDR2 SYDVKM. CDR3 in DNA: TGTGCCAGCACCAACGGGGGGCCTGAAGCTTTCTTT. It encodes CASTNGGPEAFF.